Shown below are 28 T cell receptor beta chains from a single sample sequenced in a study of control samples from healthy donors and cancer patients. Repertoires were generated with immunoSEQ multiplex PCR, while TCRdb's copy carries only in-frame clones and drops some. The data show approximately 150,000 clones, 85% to 95% seen once. The sequencing sample was made of blood. Every receptor here comes from a woman aged 18 to 35 in good health.

This chain links TRBV6-6 with TRBJ2-7, with no clear D. This CDR3 has 15 amino acids. V was clipped by 2 bases and J by 5 bases, with 16 bases between them. Germline V gene lookup returns CDR1 MNHNY and CDR2 SVGAGI (reference sequence). CDR3 DNA sequence: TGTGCCAGCAGTTACGGCTACACCCTTTTGAACGAGCAGTACTTC. This encodes CASSYGYTLLNEQYF.

V is TRBV5-1 and J is TRBJ2-3, with no clear D. V lost 4 bases to trimming and J lost 0 bases, with 15 bases between them. The germline CDR1 and CDR2 sequences are SGHRS and YFSETQ. The CDR3 has 16 amino acids. CDR3: CASSSLWLASTDTQYF. The DNA for the CDR3 is TGCGCCAGCAGCAGCCTTTGGTTAGCTAGCACAGATACGCAGTATTTT.

On this clone: One junction end disagrees with the germline gene, perhaps due to a read error. The chain has TRBV10-2 and TRBJ1-4; no firm D call. The germline CDR1 and CDR2 sequences are WSHSY and SAAADI. The CDR3 extends over 15 amino acids. The DNA of the CDR3 is TGCGCCAGCAGTGAGATGCGGACCCCTAAAGAAAAACTGTTTTTT. This encodes CASSEMRTPKEKLFF.

This sequence joins TRBV19 and TRBJ1-1; D is unclear. Trimming removed 6 bases at V and 1 base at J, with 15 bases between. The CDR3 runs to 15 residues. Germline V CDR1 and CDR2: LNHDA, SQIVND (reference sequence). This CDR3 is CASRTPGQGNTEAFF. CDR3 coding DNA: TGTGCCAGTAGAACCCCCGGGCAAGGGAACACTGAAGCTTTCTTT.

The rearrangement links TRBV5-1 to TRBJ2-1, with 11 nucleotides matching TRBD2. V gave up 5 bases and J gave up 2 bases; unmatched junction bases: 9. This CDR3 region has 17 residues. Germline V gene lookup returns CDR1 SGHRS and CDR2 YFSETQ. Here the CDR3 DNA reads TGCGCCAGCAGGCCACTAGCGGGGGCCGTACCCTACAATGAGCAGTTCTTC. Translating it yields CASRPLAGAVPYNEQFF. Full variable domain (missing parts from reference TRBV5-1 and TRBJ2-1): KAGVTQTPRYLIKTRGQQVTLSCSPISGHRSVSWYQQTPGQGLQFLFEYFSETQRNKGNFPGRFSGRQFSNSRSEMNVSTLELGDSALYLCASRPLAGAVPYNEQFFGPGTRLTVL.

This sequence joins TRBV4-3 and TRBJ2-1; 7 bases are shared with TRBD2. V lost 1 base and J lost 6; bases outside the gene matches: 9. The CDR3 extends over 16 amino acids. Germline V gene data show CDR1 as LGHNA and CDR2 as YSLEER. CDR3 in DNA: TGCGCCAGCAGCCAAGCAGGCGGGAGTTGGGGCAATGAGCAGTTCTTC. Protein sequence: CASSQAGGSWGNEQFF.

CDR3 amino acids: CASSYHLTGTNSPLHF. The CDR3 DNA follows: TGTGCCAGCAGTTACCATTTGACAGGGACCAATTCACCCCTCCACTTT. The chain uses TRBV6-2 or TRBV6-3 and TRBJ1-6; TRBD1 matches 7 bases. The germline V gene has CDR1 MNHEY and CDR2 SVGEGT. CDR3 size: 16 residues. Trimming removed 2 bases from V and 7 bases from J; junction bases left unmatched: 8.

The genes are TRBV29-1 and TRBJ1-2; the D is unclear. Trimming removed 0 bases from V and 2 bases from J, with 10 bases in between. This CDR3 contains 14 residues. Germline V gives CDR1 SQVTM, CDR2 ANQGSEA. The CDR3 DNA reads TGCAGCGTTGAAGATCGGCAGGTGAACTATGGCTACACCTTC. It encodes CSVEDRQVNYGYTF.

The chain couples TRBV12-3 or TRBV12-4 to TRBJ2-7; no clear D gene. There are 11 residues in the CDR3. V gave up 1 base and J gave up 4 bases, with 2 bases separating them. CDR3 amino acids: CASSLVYEQYF. DNA for the CDR3: TGTGCCAGCAGTTTAGTATACGAGCAGTACTTC.

J is TRBJ1-1 and V is TRBV6-5, with D possibly being TRBD1 (5 bases). The CDR3 runs to 11 residues. Trimming left V 6 bases short and J 10 bases short, with 12 bases between. The germline V gene has CDR1 MNHEY and CDR2 SVGAGI. CDR3 region: CASRDGRGAFF. In DNA, the CDR3 is TGTGCCAGCAGGGACGGAAGGGGAGCTTTCTTT.

This sequence joins TRBV11-2 and TRBJ2-3; a possible D gene is TRBD2 (7 bases). The germline V gene encodes CDR1 SGHAT and CDR2 FQNNGV. The CDR3 runs to 15 residues. Trimming pared 1 base from V and 10 bases from J, leaving 18 bases between. CDR3 nucleotide sequence: TGTGCCAGCAGCTTAGTCGGTGGGGGGGCCCTCGCGCAGTATTTT. Encoded protein: CASSLVGGGALAQYF.

V is TRBV5-1 and J is TRBJ2-1, with 7 bases that match TRBD2. Germline V lookup: CDR1 SGHRS, CDR2 YFSETQ. This CDR3 spans 14 amino acids. Trimming took 2 bases from V and 3 from J; bases not matched to a gene: 2. The CDR3 sequence is CASSLSGDYNEQFF. The CDR3 bases are TGCGCCAGCAGCTTAAGCGGGGACTACAATGAGCAGTTCTTC. Full variable domain (outside the CDR3, taken from reference TRBV5-1 and TRBJ2-1): KAGVTQTPRYLIKTRGQQVTLSCSPISGHRSVSWYQQTPGQGLQFLFEYFSETQRNKGNFPGRFSGRQFSNSRSEMNVSTLELGDSALYLCASSLSGDYNEQFFGPGTRLTVL.

The chain combines TRBV28 with TRBJ1-1; D ambiguous. CDR1 and CDR2 from the germline V gene are MDHEN and SYDVKM. V shed 3 bases and J shed 0 bases, with 8 bases lying between them. This CDR3 spans 14 amino acids. CDR3 bases: TGTGCCAGCAGTTTGGAACAGATGAACACTGAAGCTTTCTTT. Encoded protein: CASSLEQMNTEAFF.

This chain connects TRBV19 to TRBJ1-5, with no clear D. Germline lookup yields CDR1 LNHDA and CDR2 SQIVND (reference sequence). Trimming took off 4 bases at V and 10 bases at J, with 14 bases between the two ends. The CDR3 is made up of 13 amino acids. The CDR3 reads CASSKRELAPQHF. CDR3 nucleotide sequence: TGTGCCAGTAGTAAGAGGGAGTTGGCTCCCCAGCATTTT.

This rearrangement joins TRBV11-2 to TRBJ2-7; D is perhaps TRBD1 or TRBD2 (6 bases each). Germline V lookup: CDR1 SGHAT, CDR2 FQNNGV. This CDR3 contains 12 residues. V lost 5 bases, J lost 5 bases, and 10 bases lay in between. CDR3 region: CASSGGGNEQYF. The CDR3 DNA reads TGTGCCAGCAGCGGAGGGGGAAACGAGCAGTACTTC.

J is TRBJ1-4 and V is TRBV7-2; possibly TRBD1 for D (5 bases). The CDR3 runs 16 residues. Trimming took off 1 base at V and 6 bases at J, with 15 bases between the two ends. Per the germline V gene, CDR1 is SGHTA and CDR2 is FQGNSA. CDR3 protein: CASSLDRRGLHEKLFF. DNA for the CDR3: TGTGCCAGCAGCTTAGATCGGAGGGGTCTCCATGAAAAACTGTTTTTT.

Only one count was recorded for this clone. The chain employs TRBV5-1 and TRBJ1-1; TRBD1 matches at 10 bases. The CDR3 covers 15 residues. The V gene end was trimmed by 0 bases and the J gene end by 4 bases; junction bases not matched to a gene: 3. Germline CDR1 is SGHRS and CDR2 is YFSETQ. The CDR3: CASSLGQGATTEAFF. The CDR3 nucleotides read TGCGCCAGCAGCTTGGGACAGGGGGCGACCACTGAAGCTTTCTTT. Together with reference TRBV5-1 and TRBJ1-1, the CDR3 gives the full variable domain: KAGVTQTPRYLIKTRGQQVTLSCSPISGHRSVSWYQQTPGQGLQFLFEYFSETQRNKGNFPGRFSGRQFSNSRSEMNVSTLELGDSALYLCASSLGQGATTEAFFGQGTRLTVV.

V is TRBV3-1 (or the pseudogene TRBV3-2) and J is TRBJ1-5; D is uncertain. Germline V CDR1 and CDR2: LGHDT, YNNKEL (reference sequence). The V end was cut by 0 bases, the J end by 10 bases, with 16 bases between. The length of the CDR3 is 15 residues. For the CDR3, the DNA is TGTGCCAGCAGCCAAGAGTCCAGGACCCTTAACCCCCAGCATTTT. Protein: CASSQESRTLNPQHF.

Note on this clone: Other DNA sequences from this sample encode an identical CDR3 as well. The gene calls are TRBV12-3 or TRBV12-4 and TRBJ2-5; no firm D call. This CDR3 region has 11 residues. With 2 bases removed from V and 4 bases from J, the gap between germline ends came to 2 bases. The CDR3, as DNA: TGTGCCAGCAGTTTACGAGAGACCCAGTACTTC. This gives the protein CASSLRETQYF.

This clone was recorded once. The chain is built from TRBV7-9 and TRBJ1-4; maybe TRBD1 (5 bases). V lost 3 bases, J lost 8 bases, and 10 bases lay in between. Germline assignment: CDR1 SEHNR and CDR2 FQNEAQ (reference sequence). The CDR3 covers 13 residues. CDR3 protein: CASSFQGGEKLFF. The CDR3 nucleotides are TGTGCCAGCAGCTTCCAGGGAGGCGAAAAACTGTTTTTT.

This chain links TRBV12-3 or TRBV12-4 with TRBJ1-5; no definite D call. There are 12 residues in the CDR3. Trimming left V 2 bases short and J 7 bases short, with 6 bases between. DNA for the CDR3: TGTGCCAGCAGTTTAAAGCTCCAGCCCCAGCATTTT. It codes for CASSLKLQPQHF.

In the case of this clone: In the same sample, other DNA sequences code for this CDR3. V usage is TRBV11-2 and J usage is TRBJ2-1, with D possibly called TRBD1 or TRBD2 (5 bases each). This CDR3 spans 15 amino acids. Trimming cost V 3 bases and J 2 bases, with 11 bases left between them. Germline V CDR1 and CDR2: SGHAT, FQNNGV. In nucleotides, the CDR3 is TGTGCCAGCAGCTTGGGACCGGGGCCCTACAATGAGCAGTTCTTC. Protein product: CASSLGPGPYNEQFF.

This clone was detected only once. The sample contains more than one DNA sequence encoding this CDR3. The V and J genes are TRBV9 and TRBJ1-3; D is uncertain. Germline lookup yields CDR1 SGDLS and CDR2 YYNGEE. The ends were cut back, 0 bases at V and 1 base at J, with 5 bases in the middle. The CDR3 has 14 amino acids. The CDR3 bases are TGTGCCAGCAGCGTAGAGAGTTCTGGAAACACCATATATTTT. As protein: CASSVESSGNTIYF.

The genes are TRBV19 and TRBJ1-2, with D unclear. CDR3 length: 15 residues. Germline CDR1 reads LNHDA; CDR2 reads SQIVND (reference sequence). V lost 5 bases and J lost 7, with 20 bases in between. The CDR3 is CASSSPPPSSRGYTF. CDR3 DNA sequence: TGTGCCAGTAGTTCCCCCCCGCCTTCTTCCCGTGGCTACACCTTC.

This chain connects TRBV6-2 or TRBV6-3 to TRBJ2-1, with D unresolved. V lost 5 bases and J lost 5, with 10 bases in between. The CDR3 is 13 residues long. From germline, CDR1 is MNHEY and CDR2 SVGEGT. The CDR3 DNA reads as TGTGCCAGCAGTACCGGACCACACAATGAGCAGTTCTTC. This codes for CASSTGPHNEQFF.

The V and J genes are TRBV14 and TRBJ2-7; TRBD1 agrees at 10 bases. V lost 4 bases to trimming and J lost 1 base; unmatched junction nucleotides: 4. The length of the CDR3 is 15 residues. Looked up from germline, CDR1 is SGHDN and CDR2 is FVKESK. CDR3 coding DNA: TGTGCCAGCAGCCTTGGGACAGGGGCGTCCTACGAGCAGTACTTC. Protein product: CASSLGTGASYEQYF.

This sequence joins TRBV14 and TRBJ2-4; D ambiguous. The CDR3 covers 16 residues. Per the germline V gene, CDR1 is SGHDN and CDR2 is FVKESK. Trimming removed 1 base from V and 3 bases from J, with 13 bases in between. The CDR3: CASSQGPALNKNIQYF. The CDR3 coding sequence is TGTGCCAGCAGCCAAGGGCCCGCCCTTAACAAAAACATTCAGTACTTC. The full variable domain, completed using reference TRBV14 and TRBJ2-4, is EAGVTQFPSHSVIEKGQTVTLRCDPISGHDNLYWYRRVMGKEIKFLLHFVKESKQDESGMPNNRFLAERTGGTYSTLKVQPAELEDSGVYFCASSQGPALNKNIQYFGAGTRLSVL.

This clone occurred once. CDR3 coding DNA: TGTGCCAGCAGCCAAAGCGGGAGGGCAGATACGCAGTATTTT. It specifies CASSQSGRADTQYF. This chain links TRBV7-9 with TRBJ2-3; 10 bases align to TRBD2. Germline CDR1 reads SEHNR; CDR2 reads FQNEAQ (reference sequence). The V and J ends lost 5 bases and 4 bases, in that order; junction bases with no gene match: 3. The CDR3 is 14 residues long.